This TCR beta chain was profiled in a study of OX40 agonist ivuxolimab in advanced cancers. Study details: At doses from 0.01 to 10 mg/kg, patients were given intravenous ivuxolimab every 2 weeks.

Study observations and caveats: Those patients achieving a partial response at 0.1-3.0 mg/kg showed among the lowest clonal expansion. There were, on average, more expanded clones in CD8+ T cells than in CD4+. No antigen was identified for the clonally expanded peripheral T cells.

The repertoire was sequenced with immunoSEQ multiplex PCR; TCRdb's copy has only in-frame clones and lacks some. The sample has some 76,000 clones, approximately 80% seen once. This clone was found once. Its antigen is unidentified. The CDR3 loop spans 14 amino acids. J gave up 5 bases and V 6 bases, and 8 bases lay outside the gene matches. CDR1 and CDR2 (germline): SGHRS, YFSETQ. Sequences were derived from CD4+ or CD8+ T cells sorted from blood, sampled in a trial of the OX40 agonist ivuxolimab. This clonotype was sampled from an adult with an advanced solid tumor such as melanoma, head and neck, liver or kidney cancer. The gene calls are TRBV5-1 and TRBJ2-3, with 8 positions matching TRBD1. The CDR3: CASIPGGRGDTQYF. The CDR3 nucleotides are TGCGCCAGCATTCCAGGGGGCCGCGGAGATACGCAGTATTTT.